The present entry profiles one T cell receptor (beta chain) with its context. This record belongs to a study of cytomegalovirus exposure and HLA in healthy donors. From germline, CDR1 is MNHEY and CDR2 SMNVEV (reference sequence). The CDR3 extends over 14 amino acids. Trimming removed 7 bases from V and 0 bases from J, with 10 bases in between. Both 60 Vbeta primers and 13 Jbeta primers went into the PCR. Assay used: immunoSEQ multiplex PCR; TCRdb lists only in-frame clones, some missing. This sample yields approximately 220,000 clones, of which about 81% are seen a single time; roughly 6% belongs to the top ten.

The source of this sequence is a man aged 40-49 years in good health and CMV-seropositive. V is TRBV27 and J is TRBJ2-1; D remains unclear. Specimen: PBMCs. In DNA, the CDR3 is TGTGCCAGCACCCCTGGTAGCTCCTACAATGAGCAGTTCTTC. The encoded protein is CASTPGSSYNEQFF.